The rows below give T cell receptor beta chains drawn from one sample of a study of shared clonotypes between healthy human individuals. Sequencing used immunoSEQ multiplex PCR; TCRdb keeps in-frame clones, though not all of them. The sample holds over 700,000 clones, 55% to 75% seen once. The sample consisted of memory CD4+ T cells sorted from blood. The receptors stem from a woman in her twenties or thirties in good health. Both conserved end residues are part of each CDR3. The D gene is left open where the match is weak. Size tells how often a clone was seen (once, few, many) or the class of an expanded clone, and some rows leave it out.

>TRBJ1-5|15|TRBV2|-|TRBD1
CASSEGTASNQPQHF
TGTGCCAGCAGCGAGGGGACAGCATCCAATCAGCCCCAGCATTTT
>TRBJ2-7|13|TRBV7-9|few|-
CASSSWQGGEQYF
TGTGCCAGCAGCTCTTGGCAAGGTGGCGAGCAGTACTTC
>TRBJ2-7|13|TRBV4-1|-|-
CASSLDNFYEQYF
TGCGCCAGCAGCTTGGACAACTTTTACGAGCAGTACTTC
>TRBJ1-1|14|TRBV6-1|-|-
CASSRDAIPTEAFF
TGTGCCAGCTCCAGGGACGCGATACCCACTGAAGCTTTCTTT
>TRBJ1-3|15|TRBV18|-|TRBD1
CASSEGAASGNTIYF
TGTGCCAGCTCAGAGGGGGCTGCCTCTGGAAACACCATATATTTT
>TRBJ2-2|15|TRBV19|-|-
CASIKAGSNTGELFF
TGTGCCAGTATCAAGGCAGGGTCGAACACCGGGGAGCTGTTTTTT
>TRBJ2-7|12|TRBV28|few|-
CASSLANYEQYF
TGTGCCAGCAGTTTGGCCAACTACGAGCAGTACTTC
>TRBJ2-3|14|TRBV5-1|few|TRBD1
CASSLGTGGDTQYF
TGCGCCAGCAGCTTGGGGACAGGTGGTGATACGCAGTATTTT
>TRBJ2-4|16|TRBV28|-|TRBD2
CASRDNPLAGDHIQYF
TGTGCCAGCAGAGATAACCCCCTAGCGGGAGATCACATTCAGTACTTC
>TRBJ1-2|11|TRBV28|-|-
CASSGNYGYTF
TGTGCCAGCAGTGGGAACTATGGCTACACCTTC
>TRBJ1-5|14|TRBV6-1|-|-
CASSDPSYNQPQHF
TGTGCCAGCAGTGATCCCAGCTACAATCAGCCCCAGCATTTT
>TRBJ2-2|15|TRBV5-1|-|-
CASSLELGDTGELFF
TGCGCCAGCAGCTTGGAACTAGGTGACACCGGGGAGCTGTTTTTT
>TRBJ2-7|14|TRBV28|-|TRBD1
CASSWEDRGGEQYF
TGTGCCAGCAGTTGGGAGGACAGGGGGGGCGAGCAGTACTTC
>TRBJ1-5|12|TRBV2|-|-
CASSEGNQPQHF
TGTGCCAGCAGTGAGGGCAATCAGCCCCAGCATTTT
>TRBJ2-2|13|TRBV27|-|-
CASSSRETGELFF
TGTGCCAGCTCATCGCGGGAAACCGGGGAGCTGTTTTTT
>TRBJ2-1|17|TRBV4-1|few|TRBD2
CASSQDEGTSGYNEQFF
TGCGCCAGCAGCCAAGACGAGGGGACTAGCGGGTACAATGAGCAGTTCTTC
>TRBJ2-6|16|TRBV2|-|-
CASQLVRSTGANVLTF
TGTGCCAGCCAACTAGTGCGATCCACTGGGGCCAACGTCCTGACTTTC
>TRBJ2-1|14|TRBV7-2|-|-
CASSFMISDNEQFF
TGTGCCAGCAGCTTCATGATTAGCGACAATGAGCAGTTCTTC
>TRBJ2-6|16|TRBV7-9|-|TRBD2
CASGGGTSSGANVLTF
TGTGCCAGCGGGGGAGGGACTTCTTCTGGGGCCAACGTCCTGACTTTC
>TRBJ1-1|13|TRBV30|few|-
CAWLKTVNTEAFF
TGTGCCTGGCTAAAGACGGTGAACACTGAAGCTTTCTTT
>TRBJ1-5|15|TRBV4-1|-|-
CASSQEWVPRQPQHF
TGCGCCAGCAGCCAAGAGTGGGTTCCACGTCAGCCCCAGCATTTT
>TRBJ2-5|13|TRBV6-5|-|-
CASSSQGGQTQYF
TGTGCCAGCAGTTCACAGGGGGGGCAGACCCAGTACTTC
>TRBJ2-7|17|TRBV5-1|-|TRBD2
CASSLDRTSGRLYEQYF
TGCGCCAGCAGCTTGGACCGGACTAGCGGGAGGCTGTACGAGCAGTACTTC